This paragraph reports one TCR beta chain. This specimen comes from a study of blood T cells in healthy people across ages. Whole-study context: Template switching caught about one barcoded beta molecule for each two T cells.

The authors ran a second PCR of 7 to 11 cycles using a sample-barcoded 5' primer and a J-beta primer mix. In TCRdb, the 5' RACE reads were re-called with MiXCR into one record per CDR3 protein. The table lists 750,000 to 1,000,000 distinct CDR3 sequences, roughly 28% of them singletons. Trimming took 5 bases from V and 10 from J, leaving 15 bases between them. Germline CDR1 reads DFQATT; CDR2 reads SNEGSKA (reference sequence). The CDR3 runs to 12 residues. These same data were also listed under a study on T cells of mothers and their children. That publication notes: The cDNA synthesis received all extracted RNA, at 1.5 ug per 15 ul. The TCR beta CDR3 read count exceeded 9.5 million for each mother and was approximately 3 million for each child. Persistent microchimeric T cell clones were not found at ~100 per million sensitivity.

The specimen was blood. This chain connects TRBV20-1 to TRBJ2-1; the D gene is possibly TRBD1 (7 bases). This receptor was taken from a woman in her thirties or forties in good health. The CDR3 DNA follows: TGCAGTGCTCCCGGAGGGGGCTACGAGCAGTTCTTC. Its translation is CSAPGGGYEQFF.